The entry that follows covers one T cell receptor (beta chain) sequence. What it binds is not known. Per germline, CDR1 SEHNR and CDR2 FQNEAQ (reference sequence). The CDR3 covers 17 residues. V gave up 5 bases and J gave up 4 bases; unmatched junction bases: 15. These data come from a study of T cells in Graves' hyperthyroidism and ophthalmopathy. Study at large: Sampling of peripheral blood happened at initial diagnosis, prior to any treatment. Whole-study results and caveats: Ophthalmopathy was model-predicted a median roughly six months pre-onset. Blood held most thyroid clonotypes expanded above 0.001 frequency.

RNA transcripts yielded amplified TCR beta CDR3 regions. The HTBI primer set was used in a first-round RT-PCR of the TCR CDR3. One entry per CDR3 protein results from TCRdb running MiXCR on the multiplex PCR reads. The table has some 500,000 distinct CDR3 sequences, approximately 15% seen once. Graves' hyperthyroidism was deemed stable given no ophthalmopathy progression within 18 months. This sequence originates from a woman between 18 and 29 years old with Graves' hyperthyroidism. V usage is TRBV7-9 and J usage is TRBJ2-5; TRBD2 aligns across 8 bases. The specimen sequenced was blood. The CDR3 bases are TGTGCCAGCAGCCCCACCCCCTCCGGGAGGGCCCGAGAGACCCAGTACTTC. It translates to CASSPTPSGRARETQYF.